Each of the 22 T cell receptor beta chains below was sequenced from the same sample in a study of blood T cell repertoires in COVID-19. Sequencing was performed with immunoSEQ multiplex PCR; in TCRdb, only in-frame clones are kept and a portion is missing. The repertoire holds about 440,000 clones, with about nine tenths as singletons. Input material: PBMCs or T cells enriched from blood (not recorded which). These TCRs come from a young man who had recovered from COVID-19.

The chain carries TRBV28 and TRBJ1-2; D unclear. Trimming took 2 bases from V and 8 from J, leaving 9 bases between them. From germline, CDR1 is MDHEN and CDR2 SYDVKM. There are 12 residues in the CDR3. The CDR3 nucleotides read TGTGCCAGCAGTTTAAAACCACACGGCTACACCTTC. Encoded protein: CASSLKPHGYTF.

This chain connects TRBV27 to TRBJ2-1; 10 nucleotides match TRBD2. The CDR3 covers 15 residues. Per the germline V gene, CDR1 is MNHEY and CDR2 is SMNVEV (reference sequence). After removal of 3 bases from V and 4 bases from J, the junction contained 3 bases not matched to a gene. In nucleotides, the CDR3 is TGTGCCAGCAGTTTTCTAGCGGGGGCTTACAATGAGCAGTTCTTC. Translation: CASSFLAGAYNEQFF.

This clone was counted between two and nine times. This chain links TRBV4-1 with TRBJ2-7; D perhaps matches TRBD2 (6 bases). Germline V lookup: CDR1 MGHRA, CDR2 YSYEKL. Trimming cost V 1 base and J 0 bases, with 13 bases left between them. There are 16 residues in the CDR3. CDR3 amino acids: CASSQGAGESSYEQYF. CDR3 nucleotide sequence: TGCGCCAGCAGCCAAGGAGCGGGTGAGAGCTCCTACGAGCAGTACTTC.

This sequence joins TRBV6-5 and TRBJ1-6; 7 nucleotides line up with TRBD1. V lost 0 bases and J lost 7; bases outside the gene matches: 6. The germline gives CDR1 MNHEY, CDR2 SVGAGI. This CDR3 spans 16 amino acids. In DNA, the CDR3 is TGTGCCAGCAGTTACTCCCCGGCAGGGGGAAATTCACCCCTCCACTTT. Translation: CASSYSPAGGNSPLHF.

This clone came up a few times. The chain recombines TRBV5-4 with TRBJ1-2; weak D call: TRBD1 (6 bases). V lost 0 bases and J 2 bases, leaving 8 bases between the germline ends. CDR3 length: 14 amino acids. Germline V gene lookup returns CDR1 SGHNT and CDR2 YYREEE (reference sequence). CDR3 loop: CASSLEGGNYGYTF. The CDR3, as DNA: TGTGCCAGCAGCTTGGAGGGGGGGAACTATGGCTACACCTTC.

The chain couples TRBV15 to TRBJ2-2; no clear D gene. V shed 1 base and J shed 7 bases, with 7 bases lying between them. Germline CDR1 reads LNHNV; CDR2 reads YYDKDF (reference sequence). CDR3 size: 13 residues. This CDR3 is CATSRVLSGELFF. For the CDR3, the DNA is TGTGCCACCAGCAGAGTTCTTAGCGGGGAGCTGTTTTTT.

A single count supports this clone. This chain links TRBV4-1 with TRBJ1-6, with 7 bases aligning to TRBD1. CDR3 length equals 15 residues. V dropped 4 bases and J dropped 3; count of bases not matched to a gene: 3. Germline V gives CDR1 MGHRA, CDR2 YSYEKL. In DNA form, the CDR3 reads TGCGCCAGCAGCCTTGACAGGGACTATAATTCACCCCTCCACTTT. It specifies CASSLDRDYNSPLHF.

The rearrangement links TRBV5-4 to TRBJ2-2; TRBD2 is a possible D gene (6 bases). The CDR3 is 17 residues long. In germline, CDR1 is SGHNT, CDR2 YYREEE (reference sequence). Trimming left V 0 bases short and J 0 bases short, with 12 bases between. Here the CDR3 DNA reads TGTGCCAGCAGCTTGGCTTTGGGGGGTCCGAACACCGGGGAGCTGTTTTTT. This gives the protein CASSLALGGPNTGELFF.

The chain couples TRBV4-1 to TRBJ1-4; perhaps TRBD1 as D (6 bases). This CDR3 is built from 14 residues. Germline V gives CDR1 MGHRA, CDR2 YSYEKL. V was shortened by 2 bases and J by 8 bases, with 12 bases between the two germline ends. In DNA form, the CDR3 reads TGCGCCAGCAGCCAACAAGGGACACGGGAAAAACTGTTTTTT. This sequence encodes CASSQQGTREKLFF.

J is TRBJ1-2 and V is TRBV4-1; no firm D call. Germline CDR1 MGHRA, CDR2 YSYEKL. V was clipped by 3 bases and J by 6 bases, with 20 bases between them. The CDR3 extends over 16 amino acids. This CDR3 reads CASSQKGYAGINGYTF. The CDR3 nucleotides read TGCGCCAGCAGCCAGAAAGGATATGCAGGAATTAATGGCTACACCTTC.

The chain combines TRBV2 with TRBJ1-2; D is possibly TRBD1 (6 bases). V lost 3 bases and J lost 9, with 17 bases in between. The CDR3 is made up of 14 amino acids. Germline CDR1 reads SNHLY; CDR2 reads FYNNEI. The CDR3 nucleotides are TGTGCCAGCAGTGACCGGGGGGCGGCCGGGAGCTACACCTTC. Amino acids: CASSDRGAAGSYTF.

The chain recombines TRBV14 with TRBJ2-2, with D possibly matching TRBD1 (5 bases). Germline V gene data show CDR1 as SGHDN and CDR2 as FVKESK. The CDR3 totals 14 residues. The V and J ends lost 3 bases and 4 bases respectively, with 9 bases between them. The CDR3: CASSHDSFTGELFF. CDR3 nucleotide sequence: TGTGCCAGCAGCCATGACAGCTTCACCGGGGAGCTGTTTTTT.

The chain recombines TRBV27 with TRBJ2-3, with TRBD1 matching over 11 bases. In germline, CDR1 is MNHEY, CDR2 SMNVEV (reference sequence). The length of the CDR3 is 15 residues. Trimming cost V 4 bases and J 4 bases; bases outside gene matches: 4. The CDR3 bases are TGTGCCAGCAGTTCACCGGGACAGGGGGCAGATACGCAGTATTTT. Its translation: CASSSPGQGADTQYF.

The V call is TRBV7-8, the J call TRBJ2-7; 8 positions match TRBD2. CDR3 length: 14 residues. The V segment lost 7 bases and the J segment 2 bases; nucleotides outside the gene matches: 7. The germline V gene has CDR1 SGHVS and CDR2 FQNEAQ. CDR3 amino acids: CASTGSGVPYEQYF. Written as DNA, the CDR3 is TGTGCCAGCACTGGTAGCGGGGTTCCCTACGAGCAGTACTTC.

The chain combines TRBV19 with TRBJ1-1; D not certain. V gave up 4 bases and J gave up 0 bases, with 12 bases separating them. Germline lookup yields CDR1 LNHDA and CDR2 SQIVND (reference sequence). The length of the CDR3 is 15 residues. The CDR3 DNA reads as TGTGCCAGTAGTACTGAGGACTTCCTGAACACTGAAGCTTTCTTT. Translation gives CASSTEDFLNTEAFF.

The chain recombines TRBV9 with TRBJ1-2, with 9 bases identical to TRBD1. The germline gives CDR1 SGDLS, CDR2 YYNGEE. V shed 1 base, J shed 3 bases, and the junction held 10 bases outside the gene matches. CDR3 length: 17 amino acids. Here the CDR3 reads CASSVWTGDLGDYGYTF. For the CDR3, the DNA is TGTGCCAGCAGCGTATGGACAGGGGATTTAGGGGACTATGGCTACACCTTC.

The chain uses TRBV25-1 and TRBJ1-2, with D perhaps TRBD1 (5 bases). The germline gives CDR1 MGHDK, CDR2 SYGVNS. Trimming shortened V by 1 base and J by 1 base, and 10 bases separated the two germline ends. The CDR3 is 15 residues long. CDR3 residues: CASSELGGVNYGYTF. In nucleotides, the CDR3 is TGTGCCAGCAGTGAATTAGGAGGGGTTAACTATGGCTACACCTTC.

The V and J genes are TRBV5-1 and TRBJ2-7; D is possibly TRBD1 (5 bases). The V and J ends lost 0 bases and 3 bases respectively, with 10 bases between them. This CDR3 is 14 amino acids long. CDR1 and CDR2 from the germline V gene are SGHRS and YFSETQ. The CDR3 DNA reads as TGCGCCAGCAGCTTGGACCGACAGCTCTACGAGCAGTACTTC. This codes for CASSLDRQLYEQYF.

The gene calls are TRBV9 and TRBJ2-1; weak D call: TRBD2 (5 bases). Trimming cost V 0 bases and J 9 bases, with 10 bases left between them. CDR1 is SGDLS and CDR2 is YYNGEE in the germline V gene. The CDR3 consists of 13 residues. The CDR3 loop reads CASSVDGVSEQFF. CDR3 coding DNA: TGTGCCAGCAGCGTAGACGGGGTCTCTGAGCAGTTCTTC.

V is TRBV6-5 and J is TRBJ2-1; 8 bases fit TRBD2. CDR1 and CDR2 from the germline V gene are MNHEY and SVGAGI. After removal of 2 bases from V and 9 bases from J, the junction contained 6 bases not matched to a gene. The CDR3 contains 14 residues. CDR3 sequence reads: CASSYPPGGAEQFF. DNA of the CDR3: TGTGCCAGCAGTTACCCCCCCGGGGGGGCTGAGCAGTTCTTC.

The rearrangement joins TRBV6-5 to TRBJ2-1, with TRBD2 matching 16 bases. The CDR3 sequence is 14 residues long. V trimming: 7 bases; J trimming: 9 bases; junction bases outside the gene matches: 3. Germline lookup yields CDR1 MNHEY and CDR2 SVGAGI. CDR3 loop: CASTGTSGRAEQFF. The CDR3 nucleotides read TGTGCCAGCACCGGGACTAGCGGGAGGGCTGAGCAGTTCTTC.

The CDR3 region has the DNA TGTGCCAGCAGCCAACCGGGACTAGTTGACGAGCAGTACTTC. Protein: CASSQPGLVDEQYF. The J gene is TRBJ2-7, the V gene TRBV27; 8 bases are a match to TRBD2. CDR1 and CDR2 (germline): MNHEY, SMNVEV (reference sequence). The CDR3 runs to 14 residues. Trimming removed 6 bases from V and 5 bases from J; junction bases left unmatched: 9.